This entry is about one T cell receptor beta chain. Antigen unknown. MiXCR, applied by TCRdb to the RT-PCR reads, yields one record per CDR3 protein. The sample gives 500,000 to 750,000 distinct CDR3 sequences, about 15% of which show up once; 11% is in the top ten. The record originates from a study of response to subunit inactivated influenza vaccine. The CDR3 extends over 15 amino acids. CDR1 is MDHEN and CDR2 is SYDVKM in the germline V gene. The junction had 6 bases not matched to a gene; V was cut back by 3 bases and J by 7 bases. Study outcomes and limitations: Authors proposed each seasonal influenza vaccination draws in few new T cells.

The TCR originated in a man aged 45-65 years who received an inactivated influenza vaccine. The chain couples TRBV28 to TRBJ2-1; 10 bases align to TRBD1. The material was PBMCs from blood, obtained about 11 days after vaccination. This CDR3 is CASSLDRGVWNEQFF. Written as DNA, the CDR3 is TGTGCCAGCAGTTTGGACAGGGGGGTTTGGAATGAGCAGTTCTTC.